These 6 T cell receptor beta chains originate from one sample sequenced in a study of blood T cell repertoires in COVID-19. TCRdb keeps only in-frame clones here, not all; method: immunoSEQ multiplex PCR. The sample lists around 130,000 clones, over 65% occurring once. Sequenced input: peripheral blood. The source of these receptors is a man in his fifties or sixties with acute or convalescent COVID-19.

This chain connects TRBV19 to TRBJ1-6, with 9 bases matching TRBD1. Trimming removed 6 bases from V and 4 bases from J; junction bases left unmatched: 16. This CDR3 has 19 residues. The V gene's germline CDR1 is LNHDA and CDR2 SQIVND (reference sequence). CDR3: CASSLSGQGKKSYNSPLHF. The CDR3 bases are TGTGCCAGTAGCCTGAGTGGACAGGGGAAGAAGAGTTATAATTCACCCCTCCACTTT.

This chain connects TRBV19 to TRBJ1-1; D is unclear. CDR3 length equals 16 residues. Trimming cost V 5 bases and J 1 base, with 17 bases left between them. Per germline, CDR1 LNHDA and CDR2 SQIVND (reference sequence). CDR3 in amino acids: CASSPRSSERNTEAFF. As DNA, the CDR3 is TGTGCCAGTAGTCCCCGATCGAGTGAAAGGAACACTGAAGCTTTCTTT. The whole variable domain, filled in from reference TRBV19 and TRBJ1-1, reads DGGITQSPKYLFRKEGQNVTLSCEQNLNHDAMYWYRQDPGQGLRLIYYSQIVNDFQKGDIAEGYSVSREKKESFPLTVTSAQKNPTAFYLCASSPRSSERNTEAFFGQGTRLTVV.

The V and J genes are TRBV28 and TRBJ2-2; 7 nucleotides agree with TRBD2. Trimming took 7 bases from V and 4 from J; bases not matched to a gene: 6. This CDR3 has 14 amino acids. Germline values: CDR1 MDHEN, CDR2 SYDVKM. The CDR3 here is CASMLTSSTGELFF. CDR3 DNA sequence: TGTGCCAGCATGCTGACTAGCAGCACCGGGGAGCTGTTTTTT.

This clone occurred a few times. In nucleotides, the CDR3 is TGCGCCAGCAGCCCGGCAGGGGCAAGCCAGCCCCAGCATTTT. Amino acid sequence: CASSPAGASQPQHF. This rearrangement joins TRBV5-1 to TRBJ1-5; a possible D gene is TRBD1 (6 bases). Germline CDR1 SGHRS, CDR2 YFSETQ. Trimming took 4 bases from V and 7 from J, leaving 15 bases between them. The CDR3 totals 14 residues.

This chain connects TRBV7-9 to TRBJ2-3; possible D gene TRBD2, 5 bases. Germline assignment: CDR1 SEHNR and CDR2 FQNEAQ (reference sequence). Deletions cut 1 base from V and 0 bases from J, with 8 bases between. This CDR3 contains 15 residues. The CDR3 region is CASSLGRTSTDTQYF. DNA of the CDR3: TGTGCCAGCAGCTTAGGACGGACTAGCACAGATACGCAGTATTTT.

This clone has a handful of counts. The genes are TRBV4-3 and TRBJ2-3; 7 positions agree with TRBD2. Losses at the gene ends were 4 bases for V and 5 bases for J; bases not matched to a gene: 27. The CDR3 sequence is 21 residues long. Looked up from germline, CDR1 is LGHNA and CDR2 is YSLEER. The CDR3 DNA reads TGCGCCAGCAGCCGCCACCTAACAAGTACGCGGCGGGAGTCGGGCAAAGATACGCAGTATTTT. As protein: CASSRHLTSTRRESGKDTQYF.